This T cell receptor beta chain emerged from a study of blood T cell repertoires in COVID-19 (dated by TCRdb to 2018 to 2020). Concerning the study at large: Samples from collaborators originated in the United States, Italy and Spain and spanned both the acute and convalescent phases of COVID-19. The repertoires were released in a freely available public database intended as a resource for research on the immune response to SARS-CoV-2. Samples came from the ongoing ImmuneRACE study (first 160 participants) plus 1,254 subjects from 6 global collaborators. Where HLA class I and class II types were available, the types were taken from metadata supplied by the sample provider, not from assay-based typing. Nearly every sample came with metadata listing a de-identified subject ID, COVID-19 status, age in years and sex. The prospective study material was composed of cDNA or gDNA derived from T cells, B-cell-depleted T cells, or PBMCs. The dataset comprised deeply sampled blood TCRbeta repertoires from subjects exposed to, actively infected with, or recovered from COVID-19. What the research found in general, with its limitations: The quantity of clinical and demographic metadata differed by source and by participant and was supplied without curation.

The collaborating institutions used their own protocols to collect whole blood in K2EDTA tubes. Collaborator samples were shipped for TCRbeta analysis as frozen whole blood, isolated PBMCs, or DNA extracted from either sample type. Concerning this clone: The target of this receptor is not known. It has no much larger one-base neighbor in the sample; base qualities were not kept.

The immunoSEQ Assay, a bias-controlled multiplex PCR, was used to amplify TCRbeta CDR3 regions from genomic DNA. The authors' analysis ran thus. Nucleated cell counts per sample were estimated from amplification of reference gene primers within the assay. Sequence reads were collapsed and filtered to measure the absolute abundance of every unique TCRbeta CDR3 rearrangement. Productive Simpson clonality was computed per sample as the square root of Simpson's diversity index over productive rearrangements. Entries here come from immuneACCESS through TCRdb and include only in-frame sequences with V and J called. Some clones fail to appear in such tables; in the studies checked, an unresolved V gene covers under half of the shortfall, and the cause of the remainder is unknown. The V and J calls and clone size come from that table; D and trimming were worked out from the DNA. In this sample the table shows 49,000 or so clones, 88% of which occur a single time. Together, the top ten hold roughly 7.4% of the sample.

The CDR3 covers 14 residues, taking in both the cysteine and the phenylalanine. Just CDR3 DNA is preserved here, 42 bases in frame from base 1. As encoded in the germline V gene (reference sequence), CDR1 is SGHNT while CDR2 is YYREEE. Trimming removed 4 bases from V and 5 bases from J, leaving 13 bases between the germline ends. The rearranged chain carries TRBV5-4 and TRBJ1-3; the D gene is perhaps TRBD1, on 6 matching bases. The sequenced sample consisted of peripheral blood. This clonotype was obtained from a man aged 50-60 years with acute or convalescent COVID-19. The CDR3 protein is CASSGNRVRNTIYF. The DNA is TGTGCCAGCAGCGGCAACAGGGTTCGAAACACCATATATTTT.